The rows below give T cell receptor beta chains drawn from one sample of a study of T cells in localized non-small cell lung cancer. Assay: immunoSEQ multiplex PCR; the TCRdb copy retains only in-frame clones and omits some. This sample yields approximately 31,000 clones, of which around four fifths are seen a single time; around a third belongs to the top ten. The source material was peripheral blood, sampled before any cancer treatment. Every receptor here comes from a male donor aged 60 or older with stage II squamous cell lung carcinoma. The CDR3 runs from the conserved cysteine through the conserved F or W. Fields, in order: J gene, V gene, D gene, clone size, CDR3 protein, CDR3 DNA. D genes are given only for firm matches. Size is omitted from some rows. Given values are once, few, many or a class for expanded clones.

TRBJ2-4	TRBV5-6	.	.	CASSENPGAKNIQYF	TGTGCCAGCAGCGAGAACCCCGGAGCCAAAAACATTCAGTACTTC
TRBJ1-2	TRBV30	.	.	CAWSYVGGFGYTF	TGTGCCTGGAGTTACGTCGGTGGGTTTGGCTACACCTTC
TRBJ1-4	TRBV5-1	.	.	CASSLSEGNEKLFF	TGCGCCAGCAGCTTGTCCGAGGGCAATGAAAAACTGTTTTTT
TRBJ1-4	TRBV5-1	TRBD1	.	CASSRDRGVTTNEKLFF	TGCGCCAGCAGCCGGGACAGGGGAGTTACAACTAATGAAAAACTGTTTTTT
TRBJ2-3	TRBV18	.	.	CASSPRQASTDTQYF	TGTGCCAGCTCACCAAGACAGGCCAGCACAGATACGCAGTATTTT
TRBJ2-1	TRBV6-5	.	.	CASIGLHGAYNEQFF	TGTGCCAGCATTGGACTCCACGGCGCCTACAATGAGCAGTTCTTC
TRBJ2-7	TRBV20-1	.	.	CSARGGYEQYF	TGCAGTGCTAGAGGGGGCTACGAGCAGTACTTC
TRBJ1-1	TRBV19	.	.	CASRQARNTEAFF	TGTGCCAGTCGCCAGGCTCGCAACACTGAAGCTTTCTTT
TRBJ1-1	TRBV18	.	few	CASLGTPGDTEAFF	TGTGCCAGCCTTGGGACTCCCGGGGACACTGAAGCTTTCTTT
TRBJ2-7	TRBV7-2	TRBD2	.	CASSYLAGGVYEQYF	TGTGCCAGCAGCTATCTAGCGGGGGGCGTCTACGAGCAGTACTTC
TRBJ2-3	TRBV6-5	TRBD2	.	CASSASGSTDTQYF	TGTGCCAGCAGTGCGAGCGGGAGTACAGATACGCAGTATTTT
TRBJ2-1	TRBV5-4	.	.	CASSRGETTADLEQFF	TGTGCCAGCAGCCGTGGGGAGACGACAGCGGACCTTGAGCAGTTCTTC
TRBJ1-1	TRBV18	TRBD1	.	CASSPRGRIEAFF	TGTGCCAGCTCACCCAGGGGGCGGATTGAAGCTTTCTTT
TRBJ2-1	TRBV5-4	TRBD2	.	CASSLGLAGARLNNEQFF	TGTGCCAGCAGCTTAGGTCTAGCGGGAGCCCGATTAAACAATGAGCAGTTCTTC
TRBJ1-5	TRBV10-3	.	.	CAIREAGANQPQHF	TGTGCCATCAGGGAGGCAGGGGCCAATCAGCCCCAGCATTTT
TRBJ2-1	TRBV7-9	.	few	CASSPDGLLITEQFF	TGTGCCAGCAGTCCAGACGGCCTCTTAATCACTGAGCAGTTCTTC
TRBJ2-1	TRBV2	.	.	CASSDPRNFEQFF	TGTGCCAGCAGTGACCCTAGGAATTTTGAGCAGTTCTTC
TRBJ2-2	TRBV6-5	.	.	CASSYFTGELFF	TGTGCCAGCAGTTACTTCACCGGGGAGCTGTTTTTT
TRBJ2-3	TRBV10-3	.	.	CAISEGETRGTQYF	TGTGCCATCAGTGAGGGCGAAACGCGGGGTACGCAGTATTTT
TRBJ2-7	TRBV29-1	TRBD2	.	CSVGGGLAGGYEQYF	TGCAGCGTTGGGGGGGGACTCGCGGGAGGGTACGAGCAGTACTTC
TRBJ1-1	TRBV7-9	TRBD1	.	CASSYRQGPAFF	TGTGCCAGCAGCTATCGACAGGGCCCGGCTTTCTTT
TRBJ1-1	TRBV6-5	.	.	CASRGRTGNTEAFF	TGTGCCAGCAGAGGTAGAACAGGGAACACTGAAGCTTTCTTT
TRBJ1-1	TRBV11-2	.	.	CASRLDLSLQNTEAFF	TGTGCCAGCAGGTTAGACCTTTCCCTCCAGAACACTGAAGCTTTCTTT
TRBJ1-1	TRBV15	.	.	CATKTGKAMNTEAFF	TGTGCCACAAAGACAGGCAAGGCAATGAACACTGAAGCTTTCTTT
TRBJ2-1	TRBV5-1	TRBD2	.	CASSLSLAGVKNNEQFF	TGCGCCAGCAGCTTGAGCCTAGCGGGAGTTAAGAACAATGAGCAGTTCTTC
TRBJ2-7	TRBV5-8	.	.	CASSSKDGYEQYF	TGTGCCAGCAGCTCAAAAGACGGGTACGAGCAGTACTTC
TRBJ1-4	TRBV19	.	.	CASWSQGRDEKLFF	TGTGCCAGTTGGAGTCAGGGGAGGGATGAAAAACTGTTTTTT
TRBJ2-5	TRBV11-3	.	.	CASSPPVSEETQYF	TGTGCCAGCAGCCCACCAGTCTCCGAAGAGACCCAGTACTTC
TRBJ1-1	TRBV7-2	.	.	CASSSDISEAFF	TGTGCCAGCAGCTCGGACATCTCTGAAGCTTTCTTT
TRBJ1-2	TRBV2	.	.	CASSEGPGYGYTF	TGTGCCAGCAGTGAAGGGCCGGGCTATGGCTACACCTTC
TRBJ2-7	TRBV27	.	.	CASSSLPGHYEQYF	TGTGCCAGCAGTTCTCTCCCGGGACACTACGAGCAGTACTTC
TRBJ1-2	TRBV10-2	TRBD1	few	CASSELQGSGYTF	TGCGCCAGCAGTGAACTACAGGGGAGCGGCTACACCTTC
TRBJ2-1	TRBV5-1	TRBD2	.	CASSPGTSGRIASNEQFF	TGCGCCAGCAGCCCGGGGACTAGCGGGAGGATTGCTTCCAATGAGCAGTTCTTC
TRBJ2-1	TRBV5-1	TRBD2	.	CASSVGGTSGYNEQFF	TGCGCCAGCAGCGTCGGGGGGACGTCGGGCTACAATGAGCAGTTCTTC
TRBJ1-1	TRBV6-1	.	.	CASSAHPPNTEAFF	TGTGCCAGCAGTGCTCATCCCCCGAACACTGAAGCTTTCTTT
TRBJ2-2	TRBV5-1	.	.	CASSDLKVRGNTGELFF	TGCGCCAGCAGCGACCTGAAAGTGAGGGGGAACACCGGGGAGCTGTTTTTT
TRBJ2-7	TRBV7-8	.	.	CASSLQWEQYF	TGTGCCAGCAGCCTCCAGTGGGAGCAGTACTTC
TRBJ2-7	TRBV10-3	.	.	CAISESRGYSYEQYF	TGTGCCATCAGTGAGTCGAGGGGGTACTCCTACGAGCAGTACTTC
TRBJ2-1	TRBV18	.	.	CASSPRRDGPNEQFF	TGTGCCAGCTCACCAAGGCGGGATGGGCCTAATGAGCAGTTCTTC
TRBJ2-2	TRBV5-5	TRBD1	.	CASSWDRRNTGELFF	TGTGCCAGCAGCTGGGACAGGCGGAACACCGGGGAGCTGTTTTTT
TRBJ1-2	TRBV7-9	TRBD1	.	CASRQTGASYGYTF	TGTGCCAGCAGACAGACAGGGGCAAGTTATGGCTACACCTTC
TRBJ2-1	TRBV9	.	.	CASSSQGSPSYNEQFF	TGTGCCAGCAGCTCTCAGGGTTCCCCCTCCTACAATGAGCAGTTCTTC
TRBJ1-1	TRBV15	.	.	CATSRQLGVTEAFF	TGTGCCACCAGCAGACAGCTGGGGGTCACTGAAGCTTTCTTT
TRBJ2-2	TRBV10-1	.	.	CASSANTGELFF	TGCGCCAGCAGTGCCAACACCGGGGAGCTGTTTTTT
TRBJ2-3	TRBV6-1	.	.	CASSVHSDGTDTQYF	TGTGCCAGCAGTGTTCATTCGGACGGCACAGATACGCAGTATTTT
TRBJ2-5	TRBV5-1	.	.	CASSQVPQETQYF	TGCGCCAGCAGCCAAGTCCCCCAAGAGACCCAGTACTTC
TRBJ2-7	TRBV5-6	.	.	CASSTDYEQYF	TGTGCCAGCAGCACCGACTACGAGCAGTACTTC
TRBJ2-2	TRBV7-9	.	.	CASTQLSGGTGELFF	TGTGCCAGCACCCAGCTGTCGGGTGGCACCGGGGAGCTGTTTTTT
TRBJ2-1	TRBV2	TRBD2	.	CASSERTSGRSYNEQFF	TGTGCCAGCAGTGAAAGAACTAGCGGGAGGTCCTACAATGAGCAGTTCTTC
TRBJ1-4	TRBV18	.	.	CASSRGSPTNEKLFF	TGTGCCAGCTCACGCGGGAGCCCAACTAATGAAAAACTGTTTTTT